This TCR beta chain was recorded in a study of human T cells and chemical hapten exposure. Each CDR3 protein gets one entry after TCRdb re-called the RACE reads with MiXCR. The sample consists of a few hundred thousand distinct CDR3 sequences, approximately 5% of them appearing once. Time point given: pre-sensitization, week 0. The treatment denotes: therapeutic diphenylcyclopropenone sensitization with weekly scalp DPC. The CDR3 extends over 15 amino acids. V dropped 3 bases and J dropped 8 bases, with 16 bases sitting between them. Germline CDR1 reads SEHNR; CDR2 reads FQNEAQ (reference sequence). This clonotype was detected only a few times. Its antigen is as yet unknown. Study-wide points: There was no change with DPC sensitization in TCRs above 1 in 1000 frequency.

The clonotype was recovered from a woman aged 18-29 years with alopecia areata. Some clones in this sample may be carry-over from other donors' samples. The starting material was whole blood, obtained in connection with sensitization to the hapten diphenylcyclopropenone (DPC). The rearrangement links TRBV7-9 to TRBJ2-2; possible D gene TRBD2, 6 bases. The chain's CDR3 is CASSLGDFSSGELFF. In DNA form, the CDR3 reads TGTGCCAGCAGCTTGGGGGACTTCTCCAGTGGGGAGCTGTTTTTT.